A selection of T cell receptor beta chains follows, all from one sample in a study of blood T cells in healthy people across ages. MiXCR, applied by TCRdb to the 5' RACE reads, yields one record per CDR3 protein. The sample has around 990,000 distinct CDR3 sequences, almost 25% seen once; the top ten hold approximately 0.75%. These data were also reused for a study on T cells of mothers and their children.

Source material: blood. The receptors were gathered from a girl aged 2 to 10 in good health. The CDR3 runs from the conserved cysteine through the conserved F or W. D genes are given only for firm matches. Clone size is stated in some rows and not others, as once, few, many or a class when expanded.

D	V	size	J	length	CDR3	DNA
NA	TRBV7-2	few	TRBJ2-5	15	CASSFSGEGGGTQYF	TGTGCCAGCAGCTTTAGTGGGGAAGGGGGGGGGACCCAGTACTTC
NA	TRBV4-1	few	TRBJ2-1	14	CASRISESYNELFF	TGCGCCAGCAGGATAAGTGAGTCCTACAATGAGCTGTTCTTC
NA	TRBV20-1	few	TRBJ1-4	13	CSATTPDSEKLFF	TGCAGTGCTACGACGCCGGACAGCGAAAAACTGTTTTTT
NA	TRBV12-5	NA	TRBJ2-7	11	CASGLLWEQYF	TGTGCTAGTGGTTTGCTCTGGGAGCAGTACTTC
NA	TRBV7-2	few	TRBJ1-2	13	CASSFEGYYGYAF	TGTGCCAGCAGCTTTGAGGGCTACTATGGCTACGCCTTC
TRBD2	TRBV24-1	NA	TRBJ2-1	14	CATNGLAANNEQFF	TGTGCCACCAATGGGCTAGCGGCTAACAATGAGCAGTTCTTC
TRBD1	TRBV7-9	few	TRBJ1-2	14	CASSGDRGPEGYTF	TGTGCCAGCAGCGGCGACAGGGGGCCAGAGGGCTACACCTTC
TRBD2	TRBV11-3	few	TRBJ2-1	17	CASSLARGGSLYNEQSF	TGTGCCAGCAGCTTGGCCCGCGGGGGATCACTTTACAATGAGCAGTCCTTC
NA	TRBV29-1	NA	TRBJ2-2	14	CSVESDSYTGELFF	TGCAGCGTTGAATCAGACAGCTACACCGGGGAGCTGTTTTTT
TRBD1	TRBV7-9	NA	TRBJ1-1	14	CASSTTGSNTEAFF	TGTGCCAGCAGCACGACAGGGTCGAACACTGAAGCTTTCTTT
TRBD2	TRBV7-9	few	TRBJ2-5	17	CASSSTRTSGEEETQYF	TGTGCCAGCAGCTCTACTAGGACTAGCGGGGAGGAAGAGACCCAGTACTTC
NA	TRBV29-1	few	TRBJ2-7	11	CSVGLKNEQYF	TGCAGCGTTGGGCTGAAGAACGAGCAGTACTTC
TRBD1	TRBV6-5	few	TRBJ2-3	21	CASHYNPFADWTGARTDTQYF	TGTGCCAGCCATTACAACCCTTTCGCGGACTGGACAGGGGCCCGCACAGATACGCAGTATTTT
TRBD1	TRBV20-1	few	TRBJ2-7	14	CSARDLRGHYEQYF	TGCAGTGCTAGAGATCTTAGGGGGCACTACGAGCAGTACTTC
NA	TRBV4-1	many	TRBJ2-3	15	CASGETGLPLDTQYF	TGCGCCAGCGGAGAAACGGGACTTCCTCTAGATACGCAGTATTTT
NA	TRBV7-2	NA	TRBJ2-2	14	CASTMGVYTGELFF	TGTGCCAGCACCATGGGGGTTTACACCGGGGAGCTGTTTTTT
TRBD1	TRBV7-2	few	TRBJ1-4	19	CASLKAGQPPTATNEKLFF	TGTGCCAGCCTTAAAGCGGGACAGCCCCCGACCGCAACTAATGAAAAACTGTTTTTT
TRBD2	TRBV7-2	few	TRBJ2-5	14	CASSLHGEGETQYF	TGTGCCAGCAGCTTACACGGGGAGGGGGAGACCCAGTACTTC
NA	TRBV10-3	NA	TRBJ2-3	15	CAISVRETSTDTQYF	TGTGCCATCAGTGTTCGGGAGACGAGCACAGATACGCAGTATTTT
NA	TRBV29-1	few	TRBJ2-5	13	CSVEAPNQETQYF	TGCAGCGTTGAGGCGCCTAACCAAGAGACCCAGTACTTC